The 26 T cell receptor beta chains reported below all come from one sample, sequenced in a study of T cell responses to AZD1222 COVID-19 vaccine. Assay used: immunoSEQ multiplex PCR; TCRdb lists only in-frame clones, some missing. The sample records roughly 150,000 clones, 90% to 95% being singletons. This specimen consisted of peripheral blood, obtained 28 days after the second AZD1222 dose. Every receptor here comes from an adult who received the AZD1222 COVID-19 vaccine.

The gene calls are TRBV4-3 and TRBJ1-4; D might be TRBD1 (5 bases). Trimming cost V 4 bases and J 8 bases, with 17 bases left between them. The CDR3 contains 15 residues. Per the germline V gene, CDR1 is LGHNA and CDR2 is YSLEER. Here the CDR3 DNA reads TGCGCCAGCAGCCCACTCGGAAGGGAGGGGGAAAAACTGTTTTTT. Its translation: CASSPLGREGEKLFF.

The chain uses TRBV15 and TRBJ2-7; TRBD2 agrees at 12 bases. In germline, CDR1 is LNHNV, CDR2 YYDKDF (reference sequence). The V segment lost 5 bases and the J segment 0 bases; nucleotides outside the gene matches: 5. The CDR3 loop spans 16 amino acids. This chain's CDR3 is CATSSRLAGVSYEQYF. CDR3 sequence (DNA): TGTGCCACCAGCTCCCGACTAGCGGGAGTCTCCTACGAGCAGTACTTC.

The chain uses TRBV7-9 and TRBJ1-3; no clear D. The V gene lost 8 bases and the J gene lost 0 bases, with 14 bases spanning the gap. The CDR3 has 15 residues. Germline V gene lookup returns CDR1 SEHNR and CDR2 FQNEAQ (reference sequence). The CDR3 nucleotides are TGTGCCAGCCTCGGTCGGGCGTTCTCTGGAAACACCATATATTTT. This translates into CASLGRAFSGNTIYF. Variable domain in full (rest from reference TRBV7-9 and TRBJ1-3): DTGVSQNPRHKITKRGQNVTFRCDPISEHNRLYWYRQTLGQGPEFLTYFQNEAQLEKSRLLSDRFSAERPKGSFSTLEIQRTEQGDSAMYLCASLGRAFSGNTIYFGEGSWLTVV.

The chain employs TRBV27 and TRBJ2-3; D is undetermined. Between the trimmed V and J ends, which lost 10 bases and 3 bases, there was a span of 17 bases. Germline loops: CDR1 MNHEY, CDR2 SMNVEV (reference sequence). The CDR3 runs to 14 residues. Written as DNA, the CDR3 is TGTGCCATCGGGCCGCGCTCTGGTACAGATACGCAGTATTTT. Translation: CAIGPRSGTDTQYF.

The chain employs TRBV4-1 and TRBJ1-2; the D is unclear. There are 13 residues in the CDR3. The germline V gene encodes CDR1 MGHRA and CDR2 YSYEKL. V lost 1 base and J 7 bases, leaving 10 bases between the germline ends. The CDR3 sequence: CASSQGGRSGYTF. The CDR3 nucleotides read TGCGCCAGCAGCCAAGGGGGAAGGAGTGGCTACACCTTC.

The chain is built from TRBV29-1 and TRBJ2-6, with 7 bases that match TRBD1. The CDR3 loop spans 15 amino acids. CDR1 and CDR2 from the germline V gene are SQVTM and ANQGSEA. The ends lost 5 bases at V and 0 bases at J; junction bases unmatched: 4. The CDR3 DNA reads as TGCAGCGTTAATGACAGGGCCTCTGGGGCCAACGTCCTGACTTTC. Its translation: CSVNDRASGANVLTF.

V gene TRBV11-2 combines with J gene TRBJ2-7; D is possibly TRBD1 or TRBD2 (5 bases each). V shed 2 bases and J shed 4 bases, with 15 bases lying between them. Germline loops: CDR1 SGHAT, CDR2 FQNNGV. The CDR3 length is 15 residues. CDR3 sequence: CASSLIAGDPYEQYF. CDR3 sequence (DNA): TGTGCCAGCAGCTTAATAGCTGGGGACCCTTACGAGCAGTACTTC.

This chain uses TRBV27 with TRBJ1-2; D is undetermined. The CDR3 loop spans 14 amino acids. V was shortened by 6 bases and J by 7 bases, with 18 bases between the two germline ends. Germline V lookup: CDR1 MNHEY, CDR2 SMNVEV (reference sequence). The DNA for the CDR3 is TGTGCCAGCAGGTATACGATCCAAGAGGGTGGCTACACCTTC. Translating it yields CASRYTIQEGGYTF.

The chain employs TRBV19 and TRBJ1-2, with 10 bases that match TRBD1. Germline V gives CDR1 LNHDA, CDR2 SQIVND (reference sequence). V shed 7 bases, J shed 3 bases, and the junction held 5 bases outside the gene matches. The CDR3 is 14 residues long. CDR3 amino acids: CASTRQGADYGYTF. Here the CDR3 DNA reads TGTGCCAGTACCCGACAGGGGGCAGACTATGGCTACACCTTC.

This chain joins TRBV2 and TRBJ2-7; D gene ambiguous. In germline, CDR1 is SNHLY, CDR2 FYNNEI. V lost 3 bases and J 2 bases, leaving 11 bases between the germline ends. The CDR3 has 14 amino acids. The CDR3 DNA sequence: TGTGCCAGCAGTGAGGGGTCCCGAGCCTACGAGCAGTACTTC. Protein sequence: CASSEGSRAYEQYF.

V usage is TRBV19 and J usage is TRBJ2-7, with D possibly being TRBD1 or TRBD2 (5 bases each). Germline CDR1 and CDR2: LNHDA and SQIVND (reference sequence). The CDR3 is 15 residues long. Trimming removed 3 bases at V and 2 bases at J, with 14 bases between. The CDR3 nucleotides read TGTGCCAGTAGTATTAAGGGACCTACAACCTACGAGCAGTACTTC. Translated, it gives CASSIKGPTTYEQYF.

V is TRBV21-1 and J is TRBJ1-6; TRBD1, as called in the table, went unchecked against the DNA. TRBV21-1 is described as a pseudogene. The CDR3 totals 17 residues. CDR3 region: CASSKGRRQARYSPLHF. Written as DNA, the CDR3 is TGTGCCAGCAGCAAAGGCCGTCGACAGGCTCGGTATTCACCCCTCCACTTT.

The chain employs TRBV20-1 and TRBJ1-3; D uncertain. The V gene's germline CDR1 is DFQATT and CDR2 SNEGSKA (reference sequence). Trimming cost V 3 bases and J 2 bases, with 2 bases left between them. This CDR3 is built from 11 residues. CDR3 nucleotide sequence: TGCAGTGCTAGGACTGGAAACACCATATATTTT. Translation gives CSARTGNTIYF.

V and J are TRBV6-6 and TRBJ1-3, with TRBD1 matching 7 bases. Germline V gene lookup returns CDR1 MNHNY and CDR2 SVGAGI (reference sequence). Trimming took 5 bases from V and 5 from J; bases not matched to a gene: 6. This CDR3 spans 14 amino acids. Here the CDR3 reads CASSQGVNRNTIYF. CDR3 in DNA: TGTGCCAGCAGTCAGGGGGTAAACAGAAACACCATATATTTT.

This clone was picked up one time. This chain joins TRBV14 and TRBJ2-1; 8 nucleotides agree with TRBD2. Germline V gene lookup returns CDR1 SGHDN and CDR2 FVKESK. The trim removed 4 bases at V and 0 bases at J, leaving 2 bases unmatched. CDR3 size: 15 residues. The CDR3 sequence is CASSLAGLSYNEQFF. As DNA, the CDR3 is TGTGCCAGCAGCCTAGCGGGACTCTCCTACAATGAGCAGTTCTTC.

V and J are TRBV14 and TRBJ2-7; 9 bases are a match to TRBD1. V lost 4 bases and J lost 4; bases outside the gene matches: 5. The CDR3 has 14 amino acids. Germline CDR1 SGHDN, CDR2 FVKESK. The CDR3 reads CASSLSGQGYEQYF. The CDR3 DNA sequence: TGTGCCAGCAGCCTGTCGGGACAGGGTTACGAGCAGTACTTC. Full variable domain (missing parts from reference TRBV14 and TRBJ2-7): EAGVTQFPSHSVIEKGQTVTLRCDPISGHDNLYWYRRVMGKEIKFLLHFVKESKQDESGMPNNRFLAERTGGTYSTLKVQPAELEDSGVYFCASSLSGQGYEQYFGPGTRLTVT.

The chain couples TRBV13 to TRBJ2-7; D might be TRBD2 (6 bases). CDR3 length equals 14 residues. V lost 5 bases and J 4 bases, leaving 15 bases between the germline ends. Germline V CDR1 and CDR2: PRHDT, FYEKMQ (reference sequence). The CDR3 reads CASSPPGSWYEQYF. CDR3 sequence (DNA): TGTGCCAGCAGCCCCCCCGGGAGTTGGTACGAGCAGTACTTC.

The chain employs TRBV9 and TRBJ1-3, with D possibly matching TRBD1 (6 bases). The ends were cut back, 0 bases at V and 5 bases at J, with 18 bases in the middle. The CDR3 is made up of 17 amino acids. The germline CDR1 and CDR2 sequences are SGDLS and YYNGEE. As DNA, the CDR3 is TGTGCCAGCAGCGTAGGTTCCGAATTGGGGGGCCGAAACACCATATATTTT. Its translation is CASSVGSELGGRNTIYF. Based on the CDR3 plus reference TRBV9 and TRBJ1-3, the full variable domain is DSGVTQTPKHLITATGQRVTLRCSPRSGDLSVYWYQQSLDQGLQFLIQYYNGEERAKGNILERFSAQQFPDLHSELNLSSLELGDSALYFCASSVGSELGGRNTIYFGEGSWLTVV.

The rearrangement joins TRBV10-3 to TRBJ2-7; D unresolved. The V and J ends lost 0 bases and 7 bases respectively, with 4 bases between them. CDR3 length equals 11 residues. CDR1 and CDR2 (germline): ENHRY, SYGVKD. CDR3 nucleotide sequence: TGTGCCATCAGTGAGTCGGGAGAGCAGTACTTC. This translates into CAISESGEQYF.

This rearrangement joins TRBV19 to TRBJ1-1; D call uncertain. The CDR3 runs to 14 residues. CDR1 is LNHDA, CDR2 SQIVND, per germline (reference sequence). Trimming took off 3 bases at V and 1 base at J, with 9 bases between the two ends. The CDR3 loop reads CASSIRGSNTEAFF. The CDR3 DNA follows: TGTGCCAGTAGTATTCGGGGATCGAACACTGAAGCTTTCTTT.

The V and J genes are TRBV6-6 and TRBJ2-2; possible D gene TRBD2, 5 bases. The germline CDR1 and CDR2 sequences are MNHNY and SVGAGI (reference sequence). This CDR3 contains 16 residues. Trimming took 0 bases from V and 6 from J, leaving 14 bases between them. Written as DNA, the CDR3 is TGTGCCAGCAGTTACTCGGGGAACTCCGGGGCCGGGGAGCTGTTTTTT. Translated, it gives CASSYSGNSGAGELFF.

The chain employs TRBV5-1 and TRBJ2-5, with D perhaps given as TRBD1 or TRBD2 (5 bases each). Trimming stripped 8 bases from V and 5 bases from J, with 13 bases between. This CDR3 is built from 12 residues. Per the germline V gene, CDR1 is SGHRS and CDR2 is YFSETQ. CDR3: CASRGVGETQYF. CDR3 nucleotides: TGCGCCAGTCGAGGGGTAGGGGAGACCCAGTACTTC.

The chain has TRBV9 and TRBJ2-3; 7 bases agree with TRBD2. The CDR3 totals 15 residues. Looked up from germline, CDR1 is SGDLS and CDR2 is YYNGEE. With V trimmed by 1 base and J by 3 bases, 5 bases remained unmatched. The CDR3 spells CASSVRRELTDTQYF. Here the CDR3 DNA reads TGTGCCAGCAGCGTACGGCGGGAGTTGACAGATACGCAGTATTTT.

This chain uses TRBV5-6 with TRBJ2-7, with TRBD2 matching 16 bases. The CDR3 sequence is 17 residues long. The V and J ends lost 2 bases and 2 bases, in that order; junction bases with no gene match: 4. CDR1 SGHDT and CDR2 YYEEEE come from the germline V gene. CDR3 sequence (DNA): TGTGCCAGCAGCTTCGGGGGACTAGCGGGAGGGCCCTACGAGCAGTACTTC. It codes for CASSFGGLAGGPYEQYF.

The chain joins TRBV5-5 to TRBJ1-3; D not resolved. The CDR3 spans 15 residues. Germline CDR1 reads SGHKS; CDR2 reads YYEKEE (reference sequence). Trimming cost V 0 bases and J 0 bases, with 7 bases left between them. The CDR3 sequence is CASSLERVSGNTIYF. DNA for the CDR3: TGTGCCAGCAGCTTGGAACGGGTCTCTGGAAACACCATATATTTT.

This CDR3 reads CASSATGFGYTF. CDR3 coding DNA: TGTGCCAGCAGCGCGACAGGGTTTGGCTACACCTTC. The chain carries TRBV9 and TRBJ1-2; the match to TRBD1 covers 7 bases. CDR1 is SGDLS, CDR2 YYNGEE, per germline. CDR3 length: 12 amino acids. V was clipped by 3 bases and J by 7 bases; unmatched bases: 3.